The TCR beta chain under discussion was sequenced for a study of T cell responses to AZD1222 COVID-19 vaccine. Second-dose timings of about 4 or about 12 weeks were pooled. Germline values: CDR1 MNHEY, CDR2 SVGAGI. The CDR3 extends over 15 amino acids. The V gene end was trimmed by 0 bases and the J gene end by 1 base; junction bases not matched to a gene: 1. The data were produced by immunoSEQ multiplex PCR, yet TCRdb's version contains in-frame clones alone and is incomplete. The sample includes 120,000 or so clones, around 92% seen only once; the top ten take 7.9%. Study conclusions and caveats: Compared with day 0, the breadth and depth of the Spike-specific TCR repertoire rose significantly after two doses of AZD1222. The study found vaccine-associated CD4 TCRs spanning spike, dominant at 160-218 and 743-854. Repertoires were obtained solely post-peak T cell response.

With respect to this clone: Its antigen is still unknown.

The sequence was obtained from an adult who received the AZD1222 COVID-19 vaccine. This sequence joins TRBV6-5 and TRBJ1-1; TRBD1 aligns across 8 bases. The sequencing here drew on peripheral blood, taken 28 days after the second AZD1222 dose. CDR3 residues: CASSYSTGANTEAFF. The CDR3 bases are TGTGCCAGCAGTTACTCGACAGGGGCGAACACTGAAGCTTTCTTT.